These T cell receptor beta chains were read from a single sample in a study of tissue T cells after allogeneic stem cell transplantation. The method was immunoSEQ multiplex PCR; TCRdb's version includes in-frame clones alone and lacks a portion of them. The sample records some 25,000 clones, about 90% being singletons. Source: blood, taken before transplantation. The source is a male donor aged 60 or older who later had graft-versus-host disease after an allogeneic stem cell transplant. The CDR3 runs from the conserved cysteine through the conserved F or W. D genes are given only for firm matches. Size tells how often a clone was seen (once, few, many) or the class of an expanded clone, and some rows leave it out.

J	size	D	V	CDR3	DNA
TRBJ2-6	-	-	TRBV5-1	CASSFTGLLSSGANVLTF	TGCGCCAGCAGCTTCACCGGGCTCCTGAGCTCTGGGGCCAACGTCCTGACTTTC
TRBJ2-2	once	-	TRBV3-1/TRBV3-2	CASSHTGELFF	TGTGCCAGCAGCCATACCGGGGAGCTGTTTTTT
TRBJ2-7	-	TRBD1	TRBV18	CASSPPSGTGAYEQYF	TGTGCCAGCTCACCACCGTCCGGGACAGGGGCCTACGAGCAGTACTTC
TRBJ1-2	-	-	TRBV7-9	CASSLGLAPGLF	TGTGCCAGCAGCTTAGGACTTGCGCCCGGCCTCTTC
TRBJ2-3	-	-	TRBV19	CASSIQGGYADTQYF	TGTGCCAGTAGTATTCAGGGGGGTTATGCAGATACGCAGTATTTT
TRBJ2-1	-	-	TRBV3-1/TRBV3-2	CASSSSSGVPNNEQFF	TGTGCCAGCAGCTCTTCCTCCGGGGTCCCGAACAATGAGCAGTTCTTC
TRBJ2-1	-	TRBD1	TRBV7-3	CASSSDRNNEQFF	TGTGCCAGCAGCTCGGACAGGAACAATGAGCAGTTCTTC
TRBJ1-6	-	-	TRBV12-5	CGRSANNSPLHF	TGTGGCAGGTCGGCCAATAATTCACCCCTCCACTTT
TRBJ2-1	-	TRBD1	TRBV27	CASSLRDRGEQFF	TGTGCCAGCAGTCTCCGGGACAGGGGGGAGCAGTTCTTC
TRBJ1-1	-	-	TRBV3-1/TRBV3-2	CASSQAVGGQGAFF	TGTGCCAGCAGCCAAGCAGTGGGCGGCCAGGGGGCTTTCTTT
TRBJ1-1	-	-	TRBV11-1	CASSFRRKNTEAFF	TGTGCCAGCAGCTTCCGTCGAAAGAACACTGAAGCTTTCTTT
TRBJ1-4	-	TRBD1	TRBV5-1	CASSHGQGALNGEKLFF	TGCGCCAGCAGCCACGGACAGGGGGCGTTAAATGGAGAAAAACTGTTTTTT
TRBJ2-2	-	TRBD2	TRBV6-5	CASTPSRGGTGELFF	TGTGCCAGCACCCCTTCCCGGGGGGGCACCGGGGAGCTGTTTTTT
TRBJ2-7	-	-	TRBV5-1	CASSLGGTLDEQYF	TGCGCCAGCAGCTTGGGCGGGACTTTGGACGAGCAGTACTTC
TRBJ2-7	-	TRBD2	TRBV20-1	CSASLSGGHYEQYF	TGCAGTGCTAGTCTTAGCGGGGGCCATTACGAGCAGTACTTC
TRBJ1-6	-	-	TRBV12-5	CASGPAGLYSPLHF	TGTGCTAGTGGCCCGGCCGGGTTGTATTCACCCCTCCACTTT
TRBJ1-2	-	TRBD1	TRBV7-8	CASSQQGADYGYTF	TGTGCCAGCAGCCAACAGGGGGCAGACTATGGCTACACCTTC
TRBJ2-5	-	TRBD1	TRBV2	CASATPRTGAKETQYF	TGTGCCAGCGCCACCCCCAGGACAGGAGCTAAAGAGACCCAGTACTTC
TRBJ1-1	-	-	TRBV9	CASSVGGSRVVNTEAFF	TGTGCCAGCAGCGTAGGGGGGTCCAGGGTGGTGAACACTGAAGCTTTCTTT
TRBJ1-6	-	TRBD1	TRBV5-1	CASSSGQGSASYNSPLHF	TGCGCCAGCAGCTCGGGACAGGGAAGTGCCTCCTATAATTCACCCCTCCACTTT